This T cell receptor beta chain emerged from a study of shared clonotypes between healthy human individuals. Study conclusions and caveats: Only blood was sampled, and tissue TCR repertoires likely differ from blood ones.

CDR3 size: 14 residues. Trimming left V 1 base short and J 2 bases short, with 6 bases between. Looked up from germline, CDR1 is SNHLY and CDR2 is FYNNEI. Of note for this clone: Its antigen is not known.

The study drew its donors from healthy HIV-negative adults without recent acute infections or vaccinations. Per the original data handling: Quality scores were absent from the junction-only immunoSEQ sequences, so filtering differed. Sequenced by immunoSEQ multiplex PCR; TCRdb stores in-frame clones only, minus some. V and J calls and clone size are those listed in that table; D and trimming were worked out from the DNA. The sample contains fewer than 650,000 clones, roughly four fifths of which appear only once. Sequences were obtained from PBMCs. The source of this sequence is a woman between 40 and 55 years old in good health. Some clones in this sample may be carry-over from other donors' samples. This rearrangement joins TRBV2 to TRBJ2-1, with D unresolved. CDR3 residues: CASSEEATYNEQFF. Written as DNA, the CDR3 is TGTGCCAGCAGTGAAGAGGCGACCTACAATGAGCAGTTCTTC.